These 13 T cell receptor beta chains were sequenced from one sample in a study of blood T cell repertoires in COVID-19. Using immunoSEQ multiplex PCR, the repertoire was profiled, and TCRdb retains in-frame clones only, with some absent. The table lists under 200,000 clones, about 86% of them singletons. Input material: peripheral blood. Receptor source: a woman aged 55-69 years with COVID-19, enrolled during active disease.

The V and J genes are TRBV28 and TRBJ2-3; TRBD2 matches 14 bases. This CDR3 has 16 residues. V lost 6 bases and J lost 8; bases outside the gene matches: 10. Germline-derived CDR1 and CDR2 are MDHEN and SYDVKM. The CDR3 spells CASRNVGTSGSATQYF. The CDR3 DNA is TGTGCCAGCAGGAACGTGGGGACTAGCGGGAGTGCTACGCAGTATTTT.

The rearrangement links TRBV9 to TRBJ2-7; 7 positions agree with TRBD2. V gave up 0 bases and J gave up 7 bases; unmatched junction bases: 7. The CDR3 has 14 amino acids. CDR1 and CDR2 (germline): SGDLS, YYNGEE. This CDR3 is CASSVDEGGWEQYF. DNA of the CDR3: TGTGCCAGCAGCGTAGACGAGGGAGGGTGGGAGCAGTACTTC.

This chain joins TRBV19 and TRBJ2-5; 10 nucleotides line up with TRBD1. CDR1 and CDR2 from the germline V gene are LNHDA and SQIVND (reference sequence). V dropped 6 bases and J dropped 4; count of bases not matched to a gene: 8. There are 15 residues in the CDR3. For the CDR3, the DNA is TGTGCCAGTAGCTCCCCGGGACAGGGGAGAGAGACCCAGTACTTC. It yields the protein CASSSPGQGRETQYF.

The genes are TRBV15 and TRBJ1-1; D is perhaps TRBD1 (6 bases). Trimming left V 4 bases short and J 7 bases short, with 13 bases between. Germline values: CDR1 LNHNV, CDR2 YYDKDF (reference sequence). The CDR3 consists of 13 residues. This CDR3 reads CATSIRQALEAFF. CDR3 DNA sequence: TGTGCCACCAGCATCCGACAGGCCCTTGAAGCTTTCTTT.

V gene TRBV21-1 combines with J gene TRBJ1-2; TRBD1 reflects the table's D call only, with no check against the DNA. TRBV21-1 is marked as a pseudogene. This CDR3 spans 14 amino acids. CDR3 sequence reads: CATISGWGHYGYTF. CDR3 in DNA: TGTGCCACCATATCCGGTTGGGGCCACTATGGCTACACCTTC.

This chain uses TRBV30 with TRBJ2-1; 9 positions match TRBD1. CDR1 GTSNPN and CDR2 SVGIG come from the germline V gene (reference sequence). J was trimmed by 8 bases and V by 3 bases; bases with no gene match: 2. The CDR3 has 12 amino acids. The CDR3 loop is CAWRGTGHEQFF. The CDR3 nucleotides are TGTGCCTGGAGGGGGACAGGGCATGAGCAGTTCTTC.

The chain combines TRBV12-3 or TRBV12-4 with TRBJ2-5; D perhaps matches TRBD2 (6 bases). V lost 5 bases and J 6 bases, leaving 10 bases between the germline ends. The CDR3 spans 12 residues. Here the CDR3 reads CASSRREKTQYF. CDR3 DNA sequence: TGTGCCAGCAGTCGTCGGGAGAAGACCCAGTACTTC.

Points on this clone: One end of the junction fails to match germline, which may point to a read error. The genes are TRBV6-6 and TRBJ1-1; D not certain. Germline V gene data show CDR1 as MNHNY and CDR2 as SVGAGI (reference sequence). The CDR3 extends over 13 amino acids. CDR3 DNA: TGTGCCAGCACTTACCAGGCCACAGACGAAGCTTTCTTT. As protein: CASTYQATDEAFF.

A note on this clone: The identical CDR3 is also encoded by other nucleotide sequences in the sample. The chain combines TRBV7-2 with TRBJ2-7; TRBD2 aligns across 9 bases. Germline CDR1 SGHTA, CDR2 FQGNSA. This CDR3 contains 14 residues. Trimming at V came to 5 bases and at J to 2 bases, leaving 4 bases not matched to a gene. CDR3 bases: TGTGCCAGCAGCCCGACTAGCGGCCCCTACGAGCAGTACTTC. This gives the protein CASSPTSGPYEQYF.

This chain uses TRBV7-9 with TRBJ1-1; D not certain. This CDR3 has 14 amino acids. Trimming removed 5 bases from V and 4 bases from J, with 14 bases in between. Germline lookup yields CDR1 SEHNR and CDR2 FQNEAQ (reference sequence). The CDR3 DNA reads TGTGCCAGCAGCAAAATGGCGAGGGTCACTGAAGCTTTCTTT. This gives the protein CASSKMARVTEAFF.

The V gene is TRBV15, the J gene TRBJ2-2, with unresolved D. Germline V gene data show CDR1 as LNHNV and CDR2 as YYDKDF (reference sequence). This CDR3 comprises 14 residues. V was trimmed by 1 base and J by 2 bases, leaving 5 bases between them. The CDR3, as DNA: TGTGCCACCAGCAGAGTAGTAAACACCGGGGAGCTGTTTTTT. Translated: CATSRVVNTGELFF.

CDR3 nucleotide sequence: TGTGCCAGCAGCCGGACAGGGGAGATAGGAGCTTTCTTT. Translating gives CASSRTGEIGAFF. This chain joins TRBV5-4 and TRBJ1-1, with 9 bases identical to TRBD1. The CDR3 contains 13 residues. The V segment lost 4 bases and the J segment 10 bases; nucleotides outside the gene matches: 8. Germline V CDR1 and CDR2: SGHNT, YYREEE (reference sequence).

Only one count was recorded for this clone. The chain combines TRBV6-5 with TRBJ1-5; tentative D call: TRBD1 (5 bases). The CDR3 sequence is 14 residues long. Germline V CDR1 and CDR2: MNHEY, SVGAGI. V was cut by 7 bases and J by 7 bases, with 17 bases left in between. The CDR3 protein is CASITQGGNQPQHF. CDR3 DNA: TGTGCCAGCATCACGCAGGGAGGTAACCAGCCCCAGCATTTT.